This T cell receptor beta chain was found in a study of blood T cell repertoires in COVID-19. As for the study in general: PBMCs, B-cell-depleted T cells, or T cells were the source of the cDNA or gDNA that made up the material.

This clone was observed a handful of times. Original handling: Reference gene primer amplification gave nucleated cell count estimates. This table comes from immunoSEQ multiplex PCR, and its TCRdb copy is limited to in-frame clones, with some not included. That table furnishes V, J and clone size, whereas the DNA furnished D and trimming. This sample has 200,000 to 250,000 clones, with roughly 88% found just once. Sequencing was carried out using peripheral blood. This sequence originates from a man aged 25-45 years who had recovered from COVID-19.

The CDR3, as DNA: TGTGCCAGCTCCACCGACAGGGCCACTGAAGCTTTCTTT. This sequence encodes CASSTDRATEAFF. The V and J genes are TRBV18 and TRBJ1-1; 7 bases are shared with TRBD1. The germline gives CDR1 KGHSH, CDR2 LQKENI. V lost 6 bases, J lost 4 bases, and 5 bases stayed unmatched. The CDR3 covers 13 residues.